The T cell receptor beta chain described here comes from a study of cytomegalovirus exposure and HLA in healthy donors. PCR was performed using 60 Vbeta and 13 Jbeta primers. Repertoires were generated with immunoSEQ multiplex PCR, while TCRdb's copy carries only in-frame clones and drops some. The sample has approximately 120,000 clones, around 72% seen once; the top ten hold 3% to 4.5%. This receptor was identified in a man under 40 in good health and CMV-seronegative. The material sequenced was PBMCs.

CDR3 sequence reads: CASSQTKGVPINYGYTF. The CDR3 bases are TGTGCCAGCAGCCAGACAAAAGGGGTCCCGATTAACTATGGCTACACCTTC. The rearrangement joins TRBV14 to TRBJ1-2, with D possibly being TRBD1 (5 bases). The CDR3 loop spans 17 amino acids. Germline CDR1 is SGHDN and CDR2 is FVKESK. The V gene lost 3 bases and the J gene lost 1 base, with 18 bases spanning the gap.